Sequencing of this T cell receptor (beta chain) was carried out in a study of metastatic and nonmetastatic thyroid tumors. Study-level background: Both malignant and benign thyroid patients supplied peripheral blood and tumor or nodule tissue samples, across which the repertoires of these patients were then compared.

TCRdb called clones again from the PCR reads with MiXCR. The sample records around 9,000 clones, around 30% being singletons. The germline CDR1 and CDR2 sequences are LNHDA and SQIVND (reference sequence). CDR3 length equals 15 residues. V was clipped by 4 bases and J by 16 bases, with 26 bases between them. All patients were treatment-naive before thyroid surgery. This clone was seen only a few times. Its matching antigen is unknown. Study conclusions and caveats: It was reported that TCR beta diversity was significantly higher in malignant thyroid tumors than benign nodules, in blood and tumor.

The source material was adjacent normal tissue. The TCR originated in a female donor with papillary thyroid cancer or a benign thyroid nodule (not recorded which). Some clones in this sample may be carry-over from other donors' samples. J is TRBJ1-5 and V is TRBV19; D call uncertain. CDR3 loop: CASSKFSNSNQPLHF. As DNA, the CDR3 is TGTGCCAGTAGTAAGTTTTCGAACAGCAATCAGCCCCTACATTTT.